The rows below give T cell receptor beta chains drawn from one sample of a study of OX40 agonist ivuxolimab in advanced cancers. Some clones are missing from TCRdb's copy, which holds only in-frame ones; the method was immunoSEQ multiplex PCR. The repertoire holds around 64,000 clones, with around 86% as singletons. This sample comprised CD4+ or CD8+ T cells sorted from blood, obtained in a trial of the OX40 agonist ivuxolimab. The receptor source for this set is an adult with an advanced solid tumor such as melanoma, head and neck, liver or kidney cancer. CDR3s include the opening cysteine and the closing phenylalanine or tryptophan. A D gene is named only where the DNA matches it firmly. Only part of the rows carry a size: once, few, many, or a class if the clone is expanded.

NA TRBJ1-2 TRBV29-1 NA 13 CSVTTGLNYGYTF TGCAGCGTTACGACAGGTTTAAACTATGGCTACACCTTC
NA TRBJ2-2 TRBV18 NA 16 CASSPGGPTNTGELFF TGTGCCAGCTCACCAGGGGGGCCAACGAACACCGGGGAGCTGTTTTTT
NA TRBJ2-3 TRBV7-2 NA 16 CASSLAAALRGDTQYF TGTGCCAGCAGCTTAGCGGCTGCCCTCCGGGGAGATACGCAGTATTTT
NA TRBJ2-1 TRBV27 NA 13 CASSLNLYSEQFF TGTGCCAGCAGTTTAAACCTCTATAGTGAGCAGTTCTTC
NA TRBJ2-5 TRBV18 TRBD2 11 CATAGEETQYF TGTGCCACTGCGGGGGAGGAGACCCAGTACTTC
NA TRBJ1-4 TRBV10-3 NA 17 CAISPGGQSANNEKLFF TGTGCCATCAGCCCTGGGGGTCAGTCCGCTAATAATGAAAAACTGTTTTTT
NA TRBJ1-3 TRBV7-2 TRBD1 16 CASSLDRESSGNTIYF TGTGCCAGCAGCTTGGACAGGGAGAGCTCTGGAAACACCATATATTTT
NA TRBJ1-6 TRBV6-1 TRBD1 14 CASSRDRNNSPLHF TGTGCCAGCTCCCGGGACAGGAATAATTCACCCCTCCACTTT
NA TRBJ1-3 TRBV5-1 NA 11 CASSLEDTIYF TGCGCCAGCAGCTTGGAGGACACCATATATTTT
NA TRBJ2-6 TRBV28 NA 19 CASSLLSGGGTSGANVLTF TGTGCCAGCAGTTTATTAAGCGGAGGTGGGACCTCTGGGGCCAACGTCCTGACTTTC
NA TRBJ1-4 TRBV11-2 NA 14 CASSPGHGNEKLFF TGTGCCAGCAGCCCGGGACACGGTAATGAAAAACTGTTTTTT
NA TRBJ2-2 TRBV5-4 TRBD1 15 CASSLGTGATGELFF TGTGCCAGCAGCTTAGGGACAGGGGCCACCGGGGAGCTGTTTTTT
NA TRBJ1-2 TRBV30 NA 11 CAWSIRDGYTF TGTGCCTGGAGTATACGGGATGGCTACACCTTC
NA TRBJ2-2 TRBV5-1 NA 15 CATSFIMGDTGELFF TGCGCCACCTCTTTTATTATGGGGGACACCGGGGAGCTGTTTTTT
NA TRBJ1-4 TRBV9 NA 15 CASSVAGAPNEKLFF TGTGCCAGCAGCGTAGCGGGGGCCCCTAATGAAAAACTGTTTTTT
NA TRBJ2-4 TRBV5-1 TRBD1 15 CASSFQGAGKNIQYF TGCGCCAGCAGCTTCCAGGGGGCAGGCAAAAACATTCAGTACTTC
NA TRBJ2-3 TRBV10-1 NA 14 CASSETVNTDTQYF TGCGCCAGCAGTGAGACAGTTAACACAGATACGCAGTATTTT
NA TRBJ2-5 TRBV5-6 NA 15 CASSLETLGGETQYF TGTGCCAGCAGCTTGGAGACTCTAGGGGGGGAGACCCAGTACTTC
NA TRBJ1-5 TRBV28 TRBD1 14 CASSSTGDIQPQHF TGTGCCAGCAGTTCAACAGGGGACATTCAGCCCCAGCATTTT
NA TRBJ1-2 TRBV19 NA 14 CASTPSGVDYGYTF TGTGCCAGTACCCCCTCCGGGGTAGACTATGGCTACACCTTC
NA TRBJ1-2 TRBV7-2 NA 15 CASSSRADRTYGYTF TGTGCCAGCAGCTCAAGGGCTGACAGGACCTATGGCTACACCTTC
NA TRBJ2-7 TRBV4-1 TRBD2 17 CASSQEYRAGGTYEQYF TGCGCCAGCAGCCAAGAATATCGGGCGGGAGGTACCTACGAGCAGTACTTC
NA TRBJ1-5 TRBV28 TRBD1 20 CASIPFLVGDRGSWNQPQHF TGTGCCAGCATCCCTTTTTTGGTGGGGGACAGGGGGTCGTGGAATCAGCCCCAGCATTTT
NA TRBJ1-6 TRBV7-2 NA 14 CASREGNTASPLHF TGTGCCAGCAGGGAGGGGAATACGGCCTCACCCCTCCACTTT
NA TRBJ2-1 TRBV4-3 TRBD2 19 CASSRAGGGFGGSYNEQFF TGCGCCAGCAGCAGGGCGGGAGGTGGGTTTGGCGGCTCCTACAATGAGCAGTTCTTC
NA TRBJ1-1 TRBV4-1 NA 16 CASSQERGRQNTEAFF TGCGCCAGCAGCCAAGAGAGGGGTAGGCAGAACACTGAAGCTTTCTTT
once TRBJ2-3 TRBV5-4 NA 19 CASSSPAPLYRVDADTQYF TGTGCCAGCAGCTCGCCGGCCCCTCTCTACAGGGTGGACGCAGATACGCAGTATTTT
NA TRBJ1-2 TRBV29-1 TRBD1 12 CSVDRGIGGYTF TGCAGCGTTGACAGGGGGATCGGTGGCTACACCTTC
NA TRBJ2-1 TRBV6-5 TRBD2 15 CASSRGTSGNNEQFF TGTGCCAGCAGTCGAGGGACTAGCGGCAACAATGAGCAGTTCTTC
few TRBJ1-5 TRBV5-1 TRBD1 15 CASSLAGGGDQPQHF TGCGCCAGCAGCTTGGCAGGGGGGGGCGATCAGCCCCAGCATTTT
NA TRBJ2-1 TRBV5-1 TRBD2 16 CASSVSGTSGGREQFF TGCGCCAGCAGCGTGTCCGGGACTAGCGGGGGGCGAGAGCAGTTCTTC
NA TRBJ1-1 TRBV6-5 NA 15 CASSYSTAGNTEAFF TGTGCCAGCAGTTACTCGACAGCGGGGAACACTGAAGCTTTCTTT
NA TRBJ2-2 TRBV7-3 NA 15 CASSPTDRNTGELFF TGTGCCAGCAGCCCCACGGACAGGAACACCGGGGAGCTGTTTTTT
NA TRBJ2-5 TRBV28 NA 13 CASRADSQETQYF TGTGCCAGCAGAGCGGACAGCCAAGAGACCCAGTACTTC
once TRBJ1-2 TRBV6-1 NA 13 CASTQQVRYGYTF TGTGCCAGCACCCAACAGGTGCGCTATGGCTACACCTTC
few TRBJ1-5 TRBV30 NA 13 CAWSEEFVQPQHF TGTGCCTGGAGTGAGGAGTTTGTTCAGCCCCAGCATTTT
NA TRBJ1-1 TRBV6-6 TRBD1 16 CASSYTRGGGFTEAFF TGTGCCAGCAGTTACACCCGGGGAGGGGGCTTCACTGAAGCTTTCTTT
few TRBJ2-7 TRBV19 NA 16 CASSIPGRKGSYEQYF TGTGCCAGTAGTATCCCGGGGCGGAAGGGCTCCTACGAGCAGTACTTC
NA TRBJ2-3 TRBV10-3 NA 14 CAISELGAADTQYF TGTGCCATCAGTGAGTTGGGGGCCGCAGATACGCAGTATTTT
NA TRBJ2-7 TRBV6-5 NA 14 CASSLQGTTYEQYF TGTGCCAGCAGCCTACAGGGCACAACCTACGAGCAGTACTTC
NA TRBJ2-5 TRBV19 NA 14 CASKGGLTKETQYF TGTGCCAGTAAGGGCGGACTAACCAAAGAGACCCAGTACTTC
NA TRBJ2-5 TRBV18 NA 15 CASSPPSQREETQYF TGTGCCAGCTCACCACCAAGCCAGAGGGAAGAGACCCAGTACTTC
NA TRBJ2-4 TRBV30 NA 13 CAWSVLQGPIQYF TGTGCCTGGAGTGTACTCCAGGGGCCGATTCAGTACTTC
NA TRBJ2-1 TRBV11-2 NA 14 CASSLGVGSGEQFF TGTGCCAGCAGCTTAGGGGTGGGGTCCGGTGAGCAGTTCTTC
NA TRBJ2-7 TRBV9 TRBD1 14 CASSPGTGVYEQYF TGTGCCAGCAGCCCTGGGACAGGGGTTTACGAGCAGTACTTC
NA TRBJ2-1 TRBV7-2 TRBD2 14 CASSLIPSGTEQFF TGTGCCAGCAGCTTAATTCCTAGCGGGACTGAGCAGTTCTTC
NA TRBJ1-4 TRBV28 TRBD1 17 CASSLSGAGTDNEKLFF TGTGCCAGCAGTTTGTCAGGGGCCGGGACAGATAATGAAAAACTGTTTTTT
NA TRBJ1-4 TRBV6-1 TRBD1 14 CASSTGQDNEKLFF TGTGCCAGCAGTACGGGACAGGATAATGAAAAACTGTTTTTT
NA TRBJ2-7 TRBV5-1 TRBD1 15 CASSSHDRGTYEQYF TGCGCCAGCAGCTCGCACGACAGGGGAACCTACGAGCAGTACTTC
NA TRBJ1-4 TRBV6-5 TRBD1 15 CASRSRTGLDEKLFF TGTGCCAGCAGATCCCGGACAGGGCTGGATGAAAAACTGTTTTTT
NA TRBJ2-7 TRBV7-2 NA 13 CASSLGLVYEQYF TGTGCCAGCAGCTTAGGGCTAGTCTACGAGCAGTACTTC
NA TRBJ2-1 TRBV11-2 TRBD1 16 CASSRLTGGSYNEQFF TGTGCCAGCAGCCGGCTGACAGGGGGCTCCTACAATGAGCAGTTCTTC
NA TRBJ1-5 TRBV2 NA 15 CASRPGPRFNQPQHF TGTGCCAGCAGACCGGGACCGAGATTCAATCAGCCCCAGCATTTT
NA TRBJ1-2 TRBV5-1 TRBD1 16 CASSAGTGYDADGYTF TGCGCCAGCAGCGCCGGGACAGGGTACGATGCAGATGGCTACACCTTC